These 15 T cell receptor beta chains share one sample of origin, sequenced in a study of shared clonotypes between healthy human individuals. The method was immunoSEQ multiplex PCR; TCRdb's version includes in-frame clones alone and lacks a portion of them. The repertoire includes roughly 720,000 clones, around 90% of them detected once, and about a third sits in the top ten. Material: memory CD8+ T cells from PBMCs. As to subset: CD45RO+ cells pooled with CCR7-negative TemRA cells. The receptor source for this set is a man aged 18 to 29 in good health. Some clones in this sample may be carry-over from other donors' samples.

This chain joins TRBV9 and TRBJ1-4; a weak D match, TRBD1 (5 bases). V lost 4 bases to trimming and J lost 5 bases, with 9 bases between them. Germline V lookup: CDR1 SGDLS, CDR2 YYNGEE. The CDR3 covers 13 residues. The CDR3 coding sequence is TGTGCCAGCAGCCCGCGGGACAATGAAAAACTGTTTTTT. Amino acids: CASSPRDNEKLFF.

The genes are TRBV2 and TRBJ1-5; D gene uncertain. The CDR3 consists of 14 residues. V gave up 5 bases and J gave up 1 base, with 9 bases separating them. Germline CDR1 SNHLY, CDR2 FYNNEI. The CDR3 DNA follows: TGTGCCAGCAGTCCTAGGTTGAGCAATCAGCCCCAGCATTTT. Translated: CASSPRLSNQPQHF.

The chain carries TRBV27 and TRBJ1-5; 9 positions match TRBD1. The V segment lost 6 bases and the J segment 7 bases; nucleotides outside the gene matches: 10. Germline V gene data show CDR1 as MNHEY and CDR2 as SMNVEV (reference sequence). This CDR3 has 15 residues. The CDR3, as DNA: TGTGCCAGCAGCTCGGACAGGGGATCCGGGCAGCCCCAGCATTTT. It translates to CASSSDRGSGQPQHF.

This rearrangement joins TRBV7-2 to TRBJ2-1, with 14 nucleotides matching TRBD2. The CDR3 spans 13 residues. Trimming removed 11 bases from V and 9 bases from J; junction bases left unmatched: 6. CDR1 is SGHTA and CDR2 is FQGNSA in the germline V gene. The DNA of the CDR3 is TGTGCCGGGGGACTAGCGGGAGAGCTTGAGCAGTTCTTC. Translated: CAGGLAGELEQFF.

The chain combines TRBV7-9 with TRBJ2-7; possibly TRBD1 for D (5 bases). V was pared by 5 bases and J by 2 bases, with 19 bases between. The CDR3 covers 16 residues. Germline-derived CDR1 and CDR2 are SEHNR and FQNEAQ (reference sequence). The CDR3 loop reads CASSPNTGGDAYEQYF. CDR3 sequence (DNA): TGTGCCAGCAGCCCTAATACAGGTGGGGATGCCTACGAGCAGTACTTC.

The chain's CDR3 is CASSMGQSMNTEAFF. Written as DNA, the CDR3 is TGTGCCAGTAGTATGGGACAGTCCATGAACACTGAAGCTTTCTTT. The J gene is TRBJ1-1, the V gene TRBV19; the match to TRBD1 covers 7 bases. The ends lost 3 bases at V and 0 bases at J; junction bases unmatched: 4. The germline CDR1 and CDR2 sequences are LNHDA and SQIVND (reference sequence). This CDR3 contains 15 residues.

The chain carries TRBV27 and TRBJ2-7; D call uncertain. V was clipped by 3 bases and J by 2 bases, with 11 bases between them. CDR1 is MNHEY and CDR2 is SMNVEV in the germline V gene (reference sequence). CDR3 length: 14 amino acids. CDR3 in amino acids: CASSFTNNAYEQYF. Written as DNA, the CDR3 is TGTGCCAGCAGTTTTACTAATAATGCCTACGAGCAGTACTTC.

V and J are TRBV6-6 and TRBJ2-7; D unresolved. CDR3 length equals 13 residues. Germline V gene lookup returns CDR1 MNHNY and CDR2 SVGAGI (reference sequence). V lost 0 bases and J 5 bases, leaving 8 bases between the germline ends. As DNA, the CDR3 is TGTGCCAGCAGTTACTCGGATGGAGACGAGCAGTACTTC. Its translation is CASSYSDGDEQYF.

The chain employs TRBV5-5 and TRBJ2-7; D is perhaps TRBD2 (6 bases). Trimming shortened V by 0 bases and J by 6 bases, and 13 bases separated the two germline ends. Germline values: CDR1 SGHKS, CDR2 YYEKEE (reference sequence). The CDR3 has 14 residues. CDR3 DNA sequence: TGTGCCAGCAGCTTGGCGGGAGTTATTACCGAGCAGTACTTC. It translates to CASSLAGVITEQYF.

The chain employs TRBV27 and TRBJ1-3; 9 bases align to TRBD1. Unmatched junction bases numbered 4, after V lost 3 bases and J lost 4 bases. CDR1 is MNHEY, CDR2 SMNVEV, per germline (reference sequence). The CDR3 totals 15 residues. This chain's CDR3 is CASSLGTGRGNTIYF. The CDR3 DNA reads as TGTGCCAGCAGTTTGGGGACAGGGCGCGGAAACACCATATATTTT.

This clone was seen once. The chain employs TRBV7-8 and TRBJ2-3, with D unresolved. The CDR3 is made up of 14 amino acids. Germline lookup yields CDR1 SGHVS and CDR2 FQNEAQ. The V end was cut by 3 bases, the J end by 3 bases, with 10 bases between. Written as DNA, the CDR3 is TGTGCCAGCAGCTTGACGGGTGGGACAGATACGCAGTATTTT. Encoded protein: CASSLTGGTDTQYF.

This chain joins TRBV29-1 and TRBJ2-1; possible D gene TRBD2, 7 bases. Between the trimmed V and J ends, which lost 7 bases and 2 bases, there was a span of 15 bases. Germline CDR1 and CDR2: SQVTM and ANQGSEA. The CDR3 consists of 14 residues. The CDR3 loop is CSGSGGAAYNEQFF. The DNA of the CDR3 is TGCAGCGGTAGTGGGGGGGCCGCCTACAATGAGCAGTTCTTC.

The V gene is TRBV2, the J gene TRBJ1-6; 7 nucleotides match TRBD1. The CDR3 has 15 residues. CDR1 SNHLY and CDR2 FYNNEI come from the germline V gene. After removal of 3 bases from V and 9 bases from J, the junction contained 8 bases not matched to a gene. The DNA for the CDR3 is TGTGCCAGCAGTGATCTGGGGCAGGGGGGTTCACCCCTCCACTTT. Translated, it gives CASSDLGQGGSPLHF.

The chain links TRBV9 to TRBJ1-4; TRBD1 matches 7 bases. Germline CDR1 and CDR2: SGDLS and YYNGEE. V lost 2 bases to trimming and J lost 0 bases; unmatched junction nucleotides: 1. The length of the CDR3 is 15 residues. CDR3 in DNA: TGTGCCAGCAGCGTCAGGGGGGCAACTAATGAAAAACTGTTTTTT. It codes for CASSVRGATNEKLFF.

J is TRBJ2-1 and V is TRBV4-1; D gene ambiguous. This CDR3 is 13 amino acids long. Trimming left V 2 bases short and J 7 bases short, with 9 bases between. Per the germline V gene, CDR1 is MGHRA and CDR2 is YSYEKL. CDR3 nucleotide sequence: TGCGCCAGCAGCCAATCGAAACGGAATGAGCAGTTCTTC. This sequence encodes CASSQSKRNEQFF.